This T cell receptor beta chain was obtained from a study of blood T cell repertoires in COVID-19. Study details: Sites across the United States, Italy and Spain contributed samples from acute and convalescent COVID-19.

The table came from immunoSEQ multiplex PCR; TCRdb's copy has only in-frame clones and leaves some out. The repertoire has roughly 400,000 clones, about nine tenths of them found once; the top ten carry more than 0.85%. This CDR3 is built from 16 residues. V was shortened by 0 bases and J by 1 base, with 11 bases between the two germline ends. From germline, CDR1 is SGDLS and CDR2 YYNGEE. J is TRBJ2-1 and V is TRBV9; unclear D gene. Sequenced sample: PBMCs or T cells enriched from blood (not recorded which). This clonotype was sampled from a woman aged 40 to 50 who had been exposed to COVID-19. The CDR3 sequence: CASSVGSGFSYNEQFF. Here the CDR3 DNA reads TGTGCCAGCAGCGTAGGATCAGGCTTTTCCTACAATGAGCAGTTCTTC.